These 31 T cell receptor beta chains were sequenced from one sample in a study of blood T cell repertoires in COVID-19. Sequenced by immunoSEQ multiplex PCR; TCRdb stores in-frame clones only, minus some. The sample shows 150,000 or so clones, about four fifths of them seen only once. The sample taken for sequencing was PBMCs or T cells enriched from blood (not recorded which). All receptors derive from a man aged 50 to 59 who had recovered from COVID-19.

This clone is a singleton in its sample. The genes are TRBV4-1 and TRBJ2-7; a possible D gene is TRBD2 (5 bases). CDR1 is MGHRA, CDR2 YSYEKL, per germline. The CDR3 contains 16 residues. V gave up 4 bases and J gave up 7 bases, with 23 bases separating them. In DNA, the CDR3 is TGCGCCAGCAGCCCGCACCTACTAGACCCCGACGGGGAGCAGTACTTC. Its translation: CASSPHLLDPDGEQYF.

The chain is built from TRBV27 and TRBJ1-5; TRBD1 matches 7 bases. There are 14 residues in the CDR3. Looked up from germline, CDR1 is MNHEY and CDR2 is SMNVEV (reference sequence). The V segment lost 7 bases and the J segment 7 bases; nucleotides outside the gene matches: 10. In nucleotides, the CDR3 is TGTGCCAGCAATTCTTTACAGGGGAACCAGCCCCAGCATTTT. It translates to CASNSLQGNQPQHF.

This clone came up a few times. The gene calls are TRBV5-4 and TRBJ2-7; 8 bases line up with TRBD2. The CDR3 extends over 15 amino acids. Per germline, CDR1 SGHNT and CDR2 YYREEE (reference sequence). The trim removed 4 bases at V and 5 bases at J, leaving 11 bases unmatched. CDR3 sequence reads: CASSAKSGGGHEQYF. CDR3 coding DNA: TGTGCCAGCAGCGCGAAGAGCGGGGGTGGCCACGAGCAGTACTTC.

This chain connects TRBV7-2 to TRBJ2-2, with TRBD2 matching over 12 bases. This CDR3 has 15 amino acids. Germline V gives CDR1 SGHTA, CDR2 FQGNSA. V shed 4 bases and J 5 bases; nucleotides not matched to a gene: 2. For the CDR3, the DNA is TGTGCCAGCAGCTCCGGACTAGCGGGGACCGGGGAGCTGTTTTTT. It specifies CASSSGLAGTGELFF. Full variable domain (outside the CDR3, taken from reference TRBV7-2 and TRBJ2-2): GAGVSQSPSNKVTEKGKDVELRCDPISGHTALYWYRQSLGQGLEFLIYFQGNSAPDKSGLPSDRFSAERTGGSVSTLTIQRTQQEDSAVYLCASSSGLAGTGELFFGEGSRLTVL.

The gene calls are TRBV10-3 and TRBJ1-1; 9 bases fit TRBD1. Germline CDR1 and CDR2: ENHRY and SYGVKD. CDR3 length equals 12 residues. The V segment lost 11 bases and the J segment 5 bases; nucleotides outside the gene matches: 6. DNA of the CDR3: TGTGCCGCAAACAGGGGGCCGACTGAAGCTTTCTTT. Protein: CAANRGPTEAFF.

V gene TRBV6-5 combines with J gene TRBJ1-3, with D tentatively TRBD1 (5 bases). The ends were cut back, 8 bases at V and 2 bases at J, with 13 bases in the middle. CDR3 length: 14 amino acids. Germline lookup yields CDR1 MNHEY and CDR2 SVGAGI. CDR3 amino acids: CASFPGRAGNTIYF. For the CDR3, the DNA is TGTGCCAGCTTTCCGGGCAGGGCTGGAAACACCATATATTTT.

This clone was counted between two and nine times. The CDR3 protein is CASSLALVGAEAFF. The CDR3 DNA follows: TGTGCCAGCAGCTTAGCTCTGGTAGGGGCTGAAGCTTTCTTT. The chain employs TRBV11-2 and TRBJ1-1, with D possibly matching TRBD1 (5 bases). This CDR3 is 14 amino acids long. V was clipped by 1 base and J by 6 bases, with 12 bases between them. CDR1 and CDR2 (germline): SGHAT, FQNNGV. Together with reference TRBV11-2 and TRBJ1-1, the CDR3 gives the full variable domain: EAGVAQSPRYKIIEKRQSVAFWCNPISGHATLYWYQQILGQGPKLLIQFQNNGVVDDSQLPKDRFSAERLKGVDSTLKIQPAKLEDSAVYLCASSLALVGAEAFFGQGTRLTVV.

This sequence joins TRBV4-3 and TRBJ2-7; D is unclear. The CDR3 is 14 amino acids. CDR1 is LGHNA and CDR2 is YSLEER in the germline V gene. The V end was cut by 1 base, the J end by 3 bases, with 10 bases between. The CDR3 sequence: CASSQAASHYEQYF. CDR3 DNA sequence: TGCGCCAGCAGCCAAGCGGCTAGTCACTACGAGCAGTACTTC.

This CDR3 reads CASSPGFSERTDTQYF. CDR3 bases: TGTGCCAGCAGCCCAGGTTTTAGCGAACGCACAGATACGCAGTATTTT. The rearrangement links TRBV5-4 to TRBJ2-3; D is possibly TRBD2 (5 bases). This CDR3 contains 16 residues. Germline CDR1 SGHNT, CDR2 YYREEE (reference sequence). Between the trimmed V and J ends, which lost 4 bases and 1 base, there was a span of 16 bases.

Comments on this clone: Without the conserved terminal phenylalanine or tryptophan, this CDR3 likely stems from a read error. Because the CDR3's place on the DNA is in doubt, the DNA is left out and the CDR3 is given as listed by TCRdb. This chain links TRBV29-1 with TRBJ1-2. The CDR3 is 10 amino acids long, termini counted. Germline loops: CDR1 SQVTM, CDR2 ANQGSEA. CDR3 loop: CSVPGRRGPS.

This clone was seen more than once but under ten times. This sequence joins TRBV11-2 and TRBJ1-1, with TRBD1 as a possible D gene (6 bases). V was shortened by 2 bases and J by 7 bases, with 11 bases between the two germline ends. The CDR3 has 13 residues. In germline, CDR1 is SGHAT, CDR2 FQNNGV. CDR3 protein: CASSLSRGFEAFF. DNA for the CDR3: TGTGCCAGCAGCTTAAGCAGGGGATTTGAAGCTTTCTTT. The full variable domain, its missing parts supplied by reference TRBV11-2 and TRBJ1-1, is EAGVAQSPRYKIIEKRQSVAFWCNPISGHATLYWYQQILGQGPKLLIQFQNNGVVDDSQLPKDRFSAERLKGVDSTLKIQPAKLEDSAVYLCASSLSRGFEAFFGQGTRLTVV.

The chain employs TRBV3-1 (or the pseudogene TRBV3-2) and TRBJ1-3; unclear D gene. The CDR3 covers 14 residues. The V gene's germline CDR1 is LGHDT and CDR2 YNNKEL (reference sequence). V was trimmed by 4 bases and J by 5 bases, leaving 12 bases between them. CDR3 coding DNA: TGTGCCAGCAGCCGAGGGCCACAAAGAAACACCATATATTTT. Its protein product is CASSRGPQRNTIYF.

The chain couples TRBV18 to TRBJ2-7; possibly TRBD2 for D (6 bases). This CDR3 contains 14 residues. Germline CDR1 KGHSH, CDR2 LQKENI. V lost 3 bases and J 0 bases, leaving 9 bases between the germline ends. The CDR3 spells CASSPGLSSYEQYF. Written as DNA, the CDR3 is TGTGCCAGCTCACCGGGACTGAGCTCCTACGAGCAGTACTTC.

The V call is TRBV27, the J call TRBJ1-1, with TRBD1 as a possible D gene (5 bases). Trimming shortened V by 7 bases and J by 5 bases, and 17 bases separated the two germline ends. In germline, CDR1 is MNHEY, CDR2 SMNVEV (reference sequence). This CDR3 has 14 amino acids. The CDR3 loop is CASTPAGRWTEAFF. CDR3 bases: TGTGCCAGCACTCCGGCGGGGCGGTGGACTGAAGCTTTCTTT.

This sequence joins TRBV6-6 and TRBJ1-5; tentative D call: TRBD1 (5 bases). CDR1 is MNHNY, CDR2 SVGAGI, per germline (reference sequence). The ends were cut back, 7 bases at V and 6 bases at J, with 13 bases in the middle. The CDR3 length is 13 residues. Written as DNA, the CDR3 is TGTGCCAGCACCCCGACAGTGTTTCAGCCCCAGCATTTT. Amino acid sequence: CASTPTVFQPQHF.

The count of this clone is one. This chain joins TRBV2 and TRBJ1-6; 7 nucleotides line up with TRBD1. Germline assignment: CDR1 SNHLY and CDR2 FYNNEI. The CDR3 runs to 16 residues. J was trimmed by 3 bases and V by 4 bases; bases with no gene match: 6. The CDR3 is CASSAGTADYNSPLHF. The CDR3 nucleotides read TGTGCCAGCAGTGCTGGGACAGCCGACTATAATTCACCCCTCCACTTT.

The chain recombines TRBV29-1 with TRBJ1-4; D may be TRBD1 (5 bases). Trimming pared 4 bases from V and 16 bases from J, leaving 16 bases between. This CDR3 region has 11 residues. The germline V gene has CDR1 SQVTM and CDR2 ANQGSEA. This CDR3 is CSVVWVGEWFF. The DNA for the CDR3 is TGCAGCGTTGTCTGGGTAGGGGAATGGTTTTTT.

The rearrangement uses TRBV6-5 and TRBJ1-1; possible D gene TRBD1, 6 bases. CDR1 is MNHEY, CDR2 SVGAGI, per germline. Trimming shortened V by 3 bases and J by 4 bases, and 9 bases separated the two germline ends. CDR3 length: 13 residues. The CDR3 bases are TGTGCCAGCAGTTATGGGGGCGTCACTGAAGCTTTCTTT. Its protein product is CASSYGGVTEAFF.

This clone was counted a single time. The J gene is TRBJ1-4, the V gene TRBV6-5; tentative D call: TRBD1 (6 bases). CDR1 and CDR2 (germline): MNHEY, SVGAGI. The CDR3 length is 13 residues. V lost 7 bases, J lost 4 bases, and 10 bases lay in between. The CDR3 protein is CASMGTINEKLFF. In DNA, the CDR3 is TGTGCCAGCATGGGGACAATTAATGAAAAACTGTTTTTT.

The V call is TRBV4-3, the J call TRBJ2-6; D may be TRBD2 (5 bases). In germline, CDR1 is LGHNA, CDR2 YSLEER. The CDR3 consists of 18 residues. The ends were cut back, 1 base at V and 4 bases at J, with 17 bases in the middle. CDR3 sequence: CASSQVSGGSWGANVLTF. CDR3 DNA sequence: TGCGCCAGCAGCCAAGTGTCTGGAGGCTCTTGGGGGGCCAACGTCCTGACTTTC.

This chain joins TRBV24-1 and TRBJ1-3; perhaps TRBD1 as D (6 bases). The CDR3 runs to 18 residues. Deletions cut 1 base from V and 4 bases from J, with 19 bases between. The V gene's germline CDR1 is KGHDR and CDR2 SFDVKD. CDR3 in amino acids: CATSDFEGPGVFGNTIYF. CDR3 DNA sequence: TGTGCCACCAGTGATTTTGAAGGGCCAGGGGTATTCGGAAACACCATATATTTT.

V is TRBV5-5 and J is TRBJ2-2; 8 bases line up with TRBD2. The CDR3 runs to 16 residues. CDR1 is SGHKS and CDR2 is YYEKEE in the germline V gene (reference sequence). The V and J ends lost 5 bases and 0 bases, in that order; junction bases with no gene match: 6. CDR3 bases: TGTGCCAGCAGGCGGGGCGGGGGGACGAACACCGGGGAGCTGTTTTTT. It is translated as CASRRGGGTNTGELFF.

The V and J genes are TRBV28 and TRBJ1-6; D is unresolved. V lost 6 bases and J lost 8, with 8 bases in between. CDR3 length: 12 amino acids. Germline V lookup: CDR1 MDHEN, CDR2 SYDVKM. The CDR3 bases are TGTGCCAGCAGGTCCACGGATTCACCCCTCCACTTT. Its translation: CASRSTDSPLHF.

This sequence joins TRBV19 and TRBJ1-2, with 9 positions matching TRBD1. Germline V gene data show CDR1 as LNHDA and CDR2 as SQIVND (reference sequence). V dropped 5 bases and J dropped 5; count of bases not matched to a gene: 6. CDR3 length: 14 residues. The CDR3 sequence is CASSSGTGRYGYTF. CDR3 bases: TGTGCCAGTAGTTCCGGGACAGGGCGTTATGGCTACACCTTC.

The chain employs TRBV12-3 or TRBV12-4 and TRBJ2-3; a possible D gene is TRBD1 (5 bases). Trimming took off 7 bases at V and 3 bases at J, with 11 bases between the two ends. CDR3 length equals 13 residues. The CDR3 region is CASTVRGTDTQYF. CDR3 bases: TGTGCCAGCACCGTAAGGGGAACAGATACGCAGTATTTT.

V usage is TRBV28 and J usage is TRBJ1-2; 11 nucleotides align to TRBD1. J gave up 4 bases and V 6 bases, and 13 bases lay outside the gene matches. This CDR3 comprises 17 residues. CDR1 is MDHEN, CDR2 SYDVKM, per germline. The CDR3 here is CASSGYGTGGTGYGYTF. CDR3 nucleotides: TGTGCCAGCAGCGGTTACGGGACAGGGGGGACGGGCTATGGCTACACCTTC.

This clone is a singleton in its sample. The V gene is TRBV10-3, the J gene TRBJ1-2, with TRBD1 identical over 10 bases. Germline V gene sequence: CDR1 ENHRY, CDR2 SYGVKD. The CDR3 spans 18 residues. J gave up 3 bases and V 6 bases, and 16 bases lay outside the gene matches. The CDR3 nucleotides read TGTGCCATCAGCTTTGGGCGGGACAGGGGAAGGCGGTACTATGGCTACACCTTC. Protein sequence: CAISFGRDRGRRYYGYTF.

The chain has TRBV30 and TRBJ1-2; a weak D match, TRBD1 (6 bases). V dropped 0 bases and J dropped 2 bases, with 16 bases sitting between them. The CDR3 consists of 16 residues. Germline loops: CDR1 GTSNPN, CDR2 SVGIG (reference sequence). CDR3 sequence: CAWSVGGGGPNYGYTF. The CDR3 coding sequence is TGTGCCTGGAGTGTAGGAGGTGGGGGCCCGAACTATGGCTACACCTTC.

The V call is TRBV7-2, the J call TRBJ1-2; TRBD1 might be the D (5 bases). The germline V gene encodes CDR1 SGHTA and CDR2 FQGNSA. Between the trimmed V and J ends, which lost 4 bases and 7 bases, there was a span of 13 bases. The CDR3 sequence is 13 residues long. The CDR3 DNA is TGTGCCAGCAGCTCGGGGGTTAGGGGTGGCTACACCTTC. Protein product: CASSSGVRGGYTF.

The rearrangement links TRBV5-1 to TRBJ2-1; 13 bases line up with TRBD2. CDR1 and CDR2 (germline): SGHRS, YFSETQ. The CDR3 length is 16 residues. V was clipped by 5 bases and J by 0 bases; unmatched bases: 2. The CDR3 is CASRGLAGRSYNEQFF. In DNA form, the CDR3 reads TGCGCCAGCAGGGGACTAGCGGGACGCTCCTACAATGAGCAGTTCTTC.

This clone was recorded a few times. This CDR3 reads CASSLPLSSGNTIYF. CDR3 DNA sequence: TGTGCCAGCAGTTTACCCCTGAGCTCTGGAAACACCATATATTTT. The gene calls are TRBV28 and TRBJ1-3; no firm D call. V gave up 2 bases and J gave up 0 bases, with 8 bases separating them. CDR3 length equals 15 residues. CDR1 is MDHEN and CDR2 is SYDVKM in the germline V gene.